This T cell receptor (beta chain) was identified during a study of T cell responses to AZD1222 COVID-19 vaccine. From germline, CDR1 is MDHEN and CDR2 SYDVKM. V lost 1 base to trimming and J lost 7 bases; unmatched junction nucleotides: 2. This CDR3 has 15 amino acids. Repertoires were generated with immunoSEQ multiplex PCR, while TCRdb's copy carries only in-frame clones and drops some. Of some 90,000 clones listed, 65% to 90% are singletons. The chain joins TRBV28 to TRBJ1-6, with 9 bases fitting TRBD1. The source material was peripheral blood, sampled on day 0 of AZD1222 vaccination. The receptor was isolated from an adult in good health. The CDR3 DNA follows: TGTGCCAGCAGTTTATTGACAGGGGGAAATTCACCCCTCCACTTT. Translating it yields CASSLLTGGNSPLHF.